This TCR beta chain emerged from a study of cytomegalovirus exposure and HLA in healthy donors. Method: immunoSEQ multiplex PCR; TCRdb's copy keeps in-frame clones and lacks some. The table records 150,000 or so clones, 85% to 90% of them present only once. General observations from the study: Altogether, 164 TCR beta chains were recorded as cytomegalovirus-associated. In vitro experiments confirmed that three CMV-associated chains were specific for CMV antigens. In a later analysis, first-cohort TCR clusters were found to tend to co-occur in the approximately 120 validation repertoires.

Note on this clone: Its specificity is not known.

The sequence was obtained from a woman younger than 35 in good health and CMV-seropositive. The sequenced sample consisted of PBMCs.

The CDR3 DNA follows: TGTGCCAGCTCACCTAGACAGCCTCCCAAGGAAAAACTGTTTTTT. This sequence encodes CASSPRQPPKEKLFF. The chain joins TRBV18 to TRBJ1-4; TRBD1 might be the D (5 bases). This CDR3 spans 15 amino acids. Deletions cut 3 bases from V and 8 bases from J, with 16 bases between. Germline V gives CDR1 KGHSH, CDR2 LQKENI.